A single sample gave rise to the 22 T cell receptor beta chains below, sequenced in a study of vaccination effects on CD4 cells after COVID-19. Libraries were prepared by immunoSEQ multiplex PCR; TCRdb keeps only in-frame clonotypes and omits some of them. The sample has under 50,000 clones, almost 85% seen once. ViraFEST expansion of antigen-specific CD4+ T cells with viral peptide pools preceded sequencing. Culture lasted about nine days before CD4+ T cell isolation. The participants, recipients of two vaccine doses, got either BNT162b2 or mRNA-1273. These receptors are not linked to any known antigen. The sequencing here drew on CD4+ T cells from PBMCs cultured with HCoV-NL63 spike peptides, taken after COVID-19 vaccination. Receptor source: a human donor who received a COVID-19 vaccine. Some clones in this sample may be carry-over from other donors' samples.

The rearrangement joins TRBV2 to TRBJ1-5; D is ambiguous. Germline-derived CDR1 and CDR2 are SNHLY and FYNNEI. The CDR3 sequence is 15 residues long. V was clipped by 1 base and J by 1 base, with 8 bases between them. CDR3 region: CASSEVVRSNQPQHF. The CDR3, as DNA: TGTGCCAGCAGTGAAGTGGTGCGGAGCAATCAGCCCCAGCATTTT.

The chain employs TRBV6-4 and TRBJ1-2; 7 bases map to TRBD1. CDR3 length: 15 amino acids. The V segment lost 6 bases and the J segment 7 bases; nucleotides outside the gene matches: 14. Germline V gene sequence: CDR1 MRHNA, CDR2 SNTAGT. Here the CDR3 reads CASSPFKGANPGYTF. The CDR3 DNA is TGTGCCAGCAGCCCGTTTAAGGGGGCCAACCCTGGCTACACCTTC.

The V call is TRBV30, the J call TRBJ1-6; 10 bases agree with TRBD1. CDR3 size: 14 residues. Germline loops: CDR1 GTSNPN, CDR2 SVGIG (reference sequence). V gave up 1 base and J gave up 8 bases; unmatched junction bases: 2. For the CDR3, the DNA is TGTGCCTGGAGTGGGACAGGGGGTTATTCACCCCTCCACTTT. This gives the protein CAWSGTGGYSPLHF.

The rearrangement links TRBV6-4 to TRBJ2-7, with D possibly being TRBD2 (5 bases). The germline gives CDR1 MRHNA, CDR2 SNTAGT. The CDR3 has 15 amino acids. V lost 3 bases and J 5 bases, leaving 17 bases between the germline ends. DNA for the CDR3: TGTGCCAGCAGTGAGTCGTGGTCCCCGACTAACGAGCAGTACGTC. Translation: CASSESWSPTNEQYV.

The chain joins TRBV6-5 to TRBJ1-1; D gene unclear. Germline CDR1 is MNHEY and CDR2 is SVGAGI. V was cut by 6 bases and J by 5 bases, with 13 bases left in between. The CDR3 sequence is 13 residues long. The CDR3 loop is CASRDRARTEAFF. The CDR3 coding sequence is TGTGCCAGCAGGGACCGGGCGCGGACTGAAGCTTTCTTT.

The chain is built from TRBV5-1 and TRBJ1-1; 8 bases map to TRBD1. This CDR3 comprises 13 residues. Germline CDR1 reads SGHRS; CDR2 reads YFSETQ. With 6 bases clipped from V and 6 bases from J, the junction kept 7 bases outside the gene matches. As DNA, the CDR3 is TGCGCCAGCACAAAGACAGGGGCTTCTGAAGCTTTCTTT. Translation: CASTKTGASEAFF.

This clone is a singleton in its sample. The rearrangement links TRBV24-1 to TRBJ1-4, with 8 bases matching TRBD1. There are 15 residues in the CDR3. Germline V lookup: CDR1 KGHDR, CDR2 SFDVKD. After removal of 5 bases from V and 8 bases from J, the junction contained 9 bases not matched to a gene. The CDR3 region is CATSAVTGAGEKLFF. CDR3 nucleotide sequence: TGTGCCACCAGTGCCGTGACAGGGGCGGGGGAAAAACTGTTTTTT.

The rearrangement links TRBV6-5 to TRBJ1-2; D is undetermined. The CDR3 totals 14 residues. Germline lookup yields CDR1 MNHEY and CDR2 SVGAGI. The germline V and J ends were trimmed by 6 bases and 2 bases, with 13 bases remaining between them. Here the CDR3 reads CASRAMGGNYGYTF. The CDR3 nucleotides are TGTGCCAGCAGAGCAATGGGCGGGAACTATGGCTACACCTTC.

This clone was seen a few times. The J gene is TRBJ1-6, the V gene TRBV5-5; D might be TRBD1 (5 bases). Deletions cut 1 base from V and 9 bases from J, with 14 bases between. There are 15 residues in the CDR3. Germline V CDR1 and CDR2: SGHKS, YYEKEE (reference sequence). The CDR3 loop reads CASSLMSQGRSPLHF. In DNA, the CDR3 is TGTGCCAGCAGCTTGATGAGCCAGGGACGTTCACCCCTCCACTTT.

The chain carries TRBV12-3 or TRBV12-4 and TRBJ2-1; D uncertain. The CDR3 is made up of 12 amino acids. With 3 bases removed from V and 5 bases from J, the gap between germline ends came to 5 bases. The CDR3 spells CASSFRNNEQFF. The CDR3 nucleotides read TGTGCCAGCAGTTTTCGTAACAATGAGCAGTTCTTC.

The chain recombines TRBV3-1 (or the pseudogene TRBV3-2) with TRBJ1-3, with D tentatively TRBD1 (5 bases). The V and J ends lost 4 bases and 4 bases respectively, with 8 bases between them. Germline V gives CDR1 LGHDT, CDR2 YNNKEL (reference sequence). The CDR3 is 13 residues long. CDR3 sequence: CASSRGSGNTIYF. The CDR3 DNA reads as TGTGCCAGCAGCCGGGGGAGCGGAAACACCATATATTTT.

The table lists this clone with a count of one. The rearrangement joins TRBV12-5 to TRBJ2-3; 7 bases map to TRBD1. The germline CDR1 and CDR2 sequences are LGHNT and FRNRAP. This CDR3 is built from 18 residues. Trimming at V came to 2 bases and at J to 2 bases, leaving 13 bases not matched to a gene. In DNA form, the CDR3 reads TGTGCTAGTGGTTTGTACGCAACTAGGACAGGCTACACAGATACGCAGTATTTT. This translates into CASGLYATRTGYTDTQYF.

The chain combines TRBV6-4 with TRBJ1-5, with unresolved D. CDR3 length: 15 residues. V shed 4 bases and J shed 1 base, with 11 bases lying between them. The germline CDR1 and CDR2 sequences are MRHNA and SNTAGT. In DNA, the CDR3 is TGTGCCAGCAGTGTAGGCCCTGGGAGCAATCAGCCCCAGCATTTT. It is translated as CASSVGPGSNQPQHF.

This sequence joins TRBV19 and TRBJ2-7; D perhaps matches TRBD2 (5 bases). The CDR3 runs 14 residues. Trimming took 6 bases from V and 4 from J, leaving 16 bases between them. Germline V gene lookup returns CDR1 LNHDA and CDR2 SQIVND (reference sequence). The CDR3 sequence: CASRTDLGVYEQYV. The CDR3 DNA sequence: TGTGCCAGTAGGACGGACTTGGGAGTTTACGAGCAGTACGTC.

The rearrangement joins TRBV5-1 to TRBJ2-5, with TRBD2 matching 7 bases. V shed 6 bases and J 4 bases; nucleotides not matched to a gene: 9. Germline CDR1 SGHRS, CDR2 YFSETQ. The CDR3 contains 14 residues. The CDR3 is CASKNLWGGETQYF. DNA for the CDR3: TGCGCCAGCAAAAACCTCTGGGGGGGAGAGACCCAGTACTTC.

The chain links TRBV5-6 to TRBJ2-5, with D perhaps matching TRBD2 (5 bases). This CDR3 region has 14 residues. V was trimmed by 4 bases and J by 2 bases, leaving 12 bases between them. The germline V gene has CDR1 SGHDT and CDR2 YYEEEE. The CDR3, as DNA: TGTGCCAGCAGCCCGCAACGGGATCAAGAGACCCAGTACTTC. As protein: CASSPQRDQETQYF.

The rearrangement links TRBV6-5 to TRBJ1-5; weak D call: TRBD1 (6 bases). With 5 bases removed from V and 4 bases from J, the gap between germline ends came to 15 bases. The length of the CDR3 is 15 residues. In germline, CDR1 is MNHEY, CDR2 SVGAGI. The DNA for the CDR3 is TGTGCCAGCAGTACACCAGGGGAACCTAATCAGCCCCAGCATTTT. This codes for CASSTPGEPNQPQHF.

The rearrangement joins TRBV10-2 to TRBJ2-6; D not resolved. In germline, CDR1 is WSHSY, CDR2 SAAADI. V was trimmed by 2 bases and J by 0 bases, leaving 5 bases between them. This CDR3 region has 15 residues. The CDR3 DNA reads TGCGCCAGCAGTGAGATAGGCTCTGGGGCCAACGTCCTGACTTTC. Its translation is CASSEIGSGANVLTF.

V usage is TRBV19 and J usage is TRBJ1-3; D not certain. The germline gives CDR1 LNHDA, CDR2 SQIVND (reference sequence). V was clipped by 3 bases and J by 8 bases, with 20 bases between them. This CDR3 has 16 residues. Written as DNA, the CDR3 is TGTGCCAGTAGTATTTTTAGACGGACGACGGTGGACACCATATATTTT. This translates into CASSIFRRTTVDTIYF.

V usage is TRBV20-1 and J usage is TRBJ2-7; the D gene is possibly TRBD2 (5 bases). This CDR3 comprises 10 residues. Germline loops: CDR1 DFQATT, CDR2 SNEGSKA (reference sequence). This CDR3 is CILMRDEQYV. The CDR3 DNA reads TGCATCCTAATGAGGGACGAGCAGTACGTC.

This chain uses TRBV30 with TRBJ2-1, with 9 bases identical to TRBD1. The V gene end was trimmed by 5 bases and the J gene end by 7 bases; junction bases not matched to a gene: 9. Germline CDR1 is GTSNPN and CDR2 is SVGIG (reference sequence). The CDR3 extends over 14 amino acids. CDR3 residues: CAWGRGQGRNEQFF. In nucleotides, the CDR3 is TGTGCCTGGGGCCGGGGACAGGGTCGGAATGAGCAGTTCTTC.

This chain uses TRBV7-3 with TRBJ2-3; D is unclear. Trimming left V 2 bases short and J 2 bases short, with 11 bases between. CDR3 length: 15 residues. Germline V gene lookup returns CDR1 SGHTA and CDR2 FQGTGA. CDR3: CASSLSETYTDTQYF. The CDR3 DNA reads TGTGCCAGCAGCTTATCCGAGACCTACACAGATACGCAGTATTTT. Complete variable domain (other parts from reference TRBV7-3 and TRBJ2-3): GAGVSQTPSNKVTEKGKYVELRCDPISGHTALYWYRQSLGQGPEFLIYFQGTGAADDSGLPNDRFFAVRPEGSVSTLKIQRTERGDSAVYLCASSLSETYTDTQYFGPGTRLTVL.